These 27 T cell receptor beta chains share one sample of origin, sequenced in a study of blood T cell repertoires in COVID-19. TCRdb's table, derived via immunoSEQ multiplex PCR, lists solely in-frame clones and lacks some. The sample holds about 130,000 clones, approximately 83% seen once. Sequencing was carried out using peripheral blood. These receptors were taken from a man aged 35-49 years with active or convalescent COVID-19.

This clone has just a few counts. This rearrangement joins TRBV6-5 to TRBJ1-5; no reliable D call. The CDR3 runs to 15 residues. Germline values: CDR1 MNHEY, CDR2 SVGAGI. The V and J ends lost 0 bases and 2 bases respectively, with 8 bases between them. The DNA of the CDR3 is TGTGCCAGCAGTTACTCACGGGAAGGCAATCAGCCCCAGCATTTT. Its translation: CASSYSREGNQPQHF.

This chain connects TRBV6-6 to TRBJ1-5; 7 bases are a match to TRBD1. Germline CDR1 MNHNY, CDR2 SVGAGI (reference sequence). Germline trimming cut 11 bases from V and 5 bases from J; bases unmatched to any gene: 9. The CDR3 consists of 13 residues. The CDR3 sequence: CAGGTADHQPQHF. The CDR3 bases are TGTGCCGGAGGGACAGCCGATCATCAGCCCCAGCATTTT.

This clone was found once. The V and J genes are TRBV3-1 (or the pseudogene TRBV3-2) and TRBJ2-3; 10 bases are shared with TRBD2. Germline V gene sequence: CDR1 LGHDT, CDR2 YNNKEL (reference sequence). The CDR3 totals 15 residues. With V trimmed by 1 base and J by 3 bases, 1 base remained unmatched. The CDR3, as DNA: TGTGCCAGCAGCCAAGTACTAGCGGGGACAGATACGCAGTATTTT. Its protein is CASSQVLAGTDTQYF.

This chain connects TRBV24-1 to TRBJ2-2, with no clear D. Trimming shortened V by 4 bases and J by 6 bases, and 11 bases separated the two germline ends. The germline V gene has CDR1 KGHDR and CDR2 SFDVKD. The CDR3 extends over 14 amino acids. CDR3 in amino acids: CATSDSPGPGELFF. The DNA for the CDR3 is TGTGCCACCAGTGACTCCCCTGGGCCCGGGGAGCTGTTTTTT.

The chain uses TRBV5-1 and TRBJ1-4; D not resolved. The CDR3 is 12 amino acids. V lost 3 bases and J lost 11, with 11 bases in between. The germline V gene has CDR1 SGHRS and CDR2 YFSETQ. CDR3 loop: CASSSEEDKLFF. In DNA form, the CDR3 reads TGCGCCAGCAGCTCTGAGGAGGATAAACTGTTTTTT.

Only one count was recorded for this clone. The rearrangement uses TRBV10-3 and TRBJ2-1, with D maybe TRBD1 (5 bases). Trimming took off 10 bases at V and 5 bases at J, with 15 bases between the two ends. Germline CDR1 and CDR2: ENHRY and SYGVKD. The CDR3 sequence is 13 residues long. The DNA of the CDR3 is TGTGCCACGCAGGGTGCTCCGGACAATGAGCAGTTCTTC. It translates to CATQGAPDNEQFF.

The chain has TRBV28 and TRBJ2-1, with D possibly matching TRBD1 (6 bases). The CDR3 totals 14 residues. Germline CDR1 and CDR2: MDHEN and SYDVKM. V gave up 7 bases and J gave up 2 bases, with 12 bases separating them. CDR3 protein: CASKQGTAYNEQFF. The CDR3 bases are TGTGCCAGCAAACAGGGTACCGCCTACAATGAGCAGTTCTTC.

The sample holds one count of this clone. The V call is TRBV3-1 (or the pseudogene TRBV3-2), the J call TRBJ1-5; TRBD1 aligns across 8 bases. The CDR3 extends over 15 amino acids. Germline CDR1 and CDR2: LGHDT and YNNKEL (reference sequence). J was trimmed by 9 bases and V by 1 base; bases with no gene match: 8. The CDR3 DNA is TGTGCCAGCAGCCAAGGGCAGGGGGCGACGCTGCCCCAGCATTTT. It encodes CASSQGQGATLPQHF.

In DNA, the CDR3 is TGTGCCAGCAGTTACCTCCCAGGGTCGAGCCAAGAGACCCAGTACTTC. It is translated as CASSYLPGSSQETQYF. V is TRBV6-2 or TRBV6-3 and J is TRBJ2-5; tentative D call: TRBD1 (5 bases). Germline-derived CDR1 and CDR2 are MNHEY and SVGEGT. CDR3 length equals 16 residues. Trimming removed 2 bases from V and 1 base from J, with 14 bases in between.

The V gene is TRBV19, the J gene TRBJ1-4; a possible D gene is TRBD1 (6 bases). The CDR3 has 14 residues. CDR1 and CDR2 (germline): LNHDA, SQIVND (reference sequence). V was pared by 5 bases and J by 4 bases, with 11 bases between. As DNA, the CDR3 is TGTGCCAGTAGTTCCGGGACACTTAATGAAAAACTGTTTTTT. Translating it yields CASSSGTLNEKLFF.

The CDR3: CASSPRGGLVADTQYF. In DNA, the CDR3 is TGTGCCAGCAGCCCCCGGGGGGGACTAGTTGCAGATACGCAGTATTTT. The rearrangement uses TRBV7-6 and TRBJ2-3; 8 positions match TRBD2. J gave up 4 bases and V 5 bases, and 11 bases lay outside the gene matches. This CDR3 is 16 amino acids long. Germline-derived CDR1 and CDR2 are SGHVS and FNYEAQ.

The V gene is TRBV7-2, the J gene TRBJ2-1; TRBD1 matches at 9 bases. Germline V lookup: CDR1 SGHTA, CDR2 FQGNSA. The CDR3 consists of 17 residues. J gave up 8 bases and V 1 base, and 12 bases lay outside the gene matches. CDR3 DNA sequence: TGTGCCAGCAGCTTAGAGCCGGGACAGGGCCTTAAGGATGAGCAGTTCTTC. Translation: CASSLEPGQGLKDEQFF.

V usage is TRBV6-6 and J usage is TRBJ2-2, with D possibly TRBD2 on 6 matching bases. The CDR3 loop spans 14 amino acids. Germline V gene data show CDR1 as MNHNY and CDR2 as SVGAGI (reference sequence). The V and J ends lost 6 bases and 3 bases respectively, with 11 bases between them. CDR3 in DNA: TGTGCCAGCAGCCCCGGGGACTACACCGGGGAGCTGTTTTTT. Protein product: CASSPGDYTGELFF.

V gene TRBV5-4 combines with J gene TRBJ2-7; TRBD1 matches at 9 bases. Germline CDR1 SGHNT, CDR2 YYREEE (reference sequence). This CDR3 comprises 15 residues. The J segment lost 5 bases and the V segment lost 0 bases, leaving 6 bases of the junction unmatched. CDR3 amino acids: CASSLAGTGSNEQYF. The DNA for the CDR3 is TGTGCCAGCAGCTTGGCCGGGACAGGGTCCAACGAGCAGTACTTC.

This sequence joins TRBV30 and TRBJ2-7; 14 nucleotides match TRBD2. CDR1 is GTSNPN, CDR2 SVGIG, per germline (reference sequence). This CDR3 is 17 amino acids long. Trimming took 2 bases from V and 4 from J; bases not matched to a gene: 10. CDR3 DNA sequence: TGTGCCTGGAGTCCAGCTCCGGGACTAGCGGGGGAGTACGAGCAGTACTTC. Translated, it gives CAWSPAPGLAGEYEQYF.

In this sample, this clone turned up many times. The chain has TRBV25-1 and TRBJ2-3, with D perhaps matching TRBD1 (5 bases). V was cut by 6 bases and J by 5 bases, with 12 bases left in between. The CDR3 extends over 13 amino acids. Looked up from germline, CDR1 is MGHDK and CDR2 is SYGVNS. The CDR3 coding sequence is TGTGCCAGCAGAGGGGTGGGTAAAGATACGCAGTATTTT. Its protein is CASRGVGKDTQYF.

This sequence joins TRBV18 and TRBJ2-5; 7 nucleotides agree with TRBD1. With V trimmed by 5 bases and J by 5 bases, 5 bases remained unmatched. Germline CDR1 KGHSH, CDR2 LQKENI. The CDR3 is 13 amino acids. The chain's CDR3 is CASSRDSSETQYF. The CDR3 nucleotides are TGTGCCAGCTCAAGGGACAGCTCGGAGACCCAGTACTTC. Full variable domain (missing parts from reference TRBV18 and TRBJ2-5): NAGVMQNPRHLVRRRGQEARLRCSPMKGHSHVYWYRQLPEEGLKFMVYLQKENIIDESGMPKERFSAEFPKEGPSILRIQQVVRGDSAAYFCASSRDSSETQYFGPGTRLLVL.

J is TRBJ2-7 and V is TRBV6-1; D perhaps matches TRBD1 (5 bases). The V gene lost 2 bases and the J gene lost 2 bases, with 13 bases spanning the gap. This CDR3 region has 15 residues. Germline lookup yields CDR1 MNHNS and CDR2 SASEGT. The CDR3, as DNA: TGTGCCAGCAGTGAATTGACAGACCATCCCTACGAGCAGTACTTC. It is translated as CASSELTDHPYEQYF.

This rearrangement joins TRBV7-2 to TRBJ2-7; TRBD2 matches at 8 bases. This CDR3 is 16 amino acids long. V lost 1 base, J lost 0 bases, and 5 bases stayed unmatched. Germline CDR1 reads SGHTA; CDR2 reads FQGNSA. In DNA form, the CDR3 reads TGTGCCAGCAGCTTAGGTAGCGGGGTCAGCTCCTACGAGCAGTACTTC. Protein product: CASSLGSGVSSYEQYF. The whole variable domain, remainder taken from reference TRBV7-2 and TRBJ2-7, is GAGVSQSPSNKVTEKGKDVELRCDPISGHTALYWYRQSLGQGLEFLIYFQGNSAPDKSGLPSDRFSAERTGGSVSTLTIQRTQQEDSAVYLCASSLGSGVSSYEQYFGPGTRLTVT.

The CDR3 nucleotides are TGTGCCAGTAGTATACCGTCGGGGGGAGGCACAGATACGCAGTATTTT. Encoded protein: CASSIPSGGGTDTQYF. The chain combines TRBV19 with TRBJ2-3; TRBD2 matches at 7 bases. This CDR3 contains 16 residues. Germline CDR1 LNHDA, CDR2 SQIVND (reference sequence). V lost 2 bases, J lost 1 base, and 6 bases stayed unmatched.

This clone appeared a few times. The chain uses TRBV6-5 and TRBJ1-5; a possible D gene is TRBD1 (6 bases). The germline gives CDR1 MNHEY, CDR2 SVGAGI. The CDR3 totals 15 residues. V was clipped by 6 bases and J by 1 base, with 13 bases between them. CDR3 loop: CASRGGGWSNQPQHF. The CDR3 DNA reads TGTGCCAGCAGGGGAGGGGGTTGGAGCAATCAGCCCCAGCATTTT.

V and J are TRBV9 and TRBJ1-4; D possibly corresponds to TRBD1 (5 bases). CDR1 is SGDLS and CDR2 is YYNGEE in the germline V gene. The V end lost 0 bases, the J end lost 8 bases, and 17 bases lay between the germline ends. CDR3 size: 16 residues. CDR3 loop: CASSVGLGQGGEKLFF. The CDR3 DNA reads as TGTGCCAGCAGCGTAGGTCTCGGGCAGGGCGGAGAAAAACTGTTTTTT. The complete variable domain, with remaining parts taken from reference TRBV9 and TRBJ1-4, reads DSGVTQTPKHLITATGQRVTLRCSPRSGDLSVYWYQQSLDQGLQFLIQYYNGEERAKGNILERFSAQQFPDLHSELNLSSLELGDSALYFCASSVGLGQGGEKLFFGSGTQLSVL.

This chain joins TRBV7-9 and TRBJ2-7; 12 nucleotides match TRBD1. Germline V gene lookup returns CDR1 SEHNR and CDR2 FQNEAQ (reference sequence). Unmatched junction bases numbered 5, after V lost 3 bases and J lost 5 bases. The CDR3 contains 15 residues. In DNA, the CDR3 is TGTGCCAGCAGCTTGGGACAGGGGGCGCAGAACGAGCAGTACTTC. As protein: CASSLGQGAQNEQYF.

This clone was counted a single time. The gene calls are TRBV6-2 or TRBV6-3 and TRBJ1-1; the match to TRBD1 covers 10 bases. The J segment lost 3 bases and the V segment lost 0 bases, leaving 1 base of the junction unmatched. The CDR3 is 15 amino acids. Germline V gene lookup returns CDR1 MNHEY and CDR2 SVGEGT. CDR3 residues: CASSYSTGGYTEAFF. The CDR3 coding sequence is TGTGCCAGCAGTTACTCGACAGGGGGCTACACTGAAGCTTTCTTT.

The rearrangement uses TRBV19 and TRBJ1-5, with TRBD1 matching over 7 bases. With 8 bases clipped from V and 4 bases from J, the junction kept 8 bases outside the gene matches. From germline, CDR1 is LNHDA and CDR2 SQIVND (reference sequence). This CDR3 is built from 14 residues. This CDR3 is CASQDGTVNQPQHF. The CDR3, as DNA: TGTGCCAGTCAAGACGGGACAGTTAATCAGCCCCAGCATTTT.

The chain is built from TRBV6-2 or TRBV6-3 and TRBJ2-7; 10 bases are shared with TRBD1. The CDR3 runs to 15 residues. V gave up 6 bases and J gave up 2 bases; unmatched junction bases: 7. CDR1 MNHEY and CDR2 SVGEGT come from the germline V gene. The CDR3 spells CASSPRQGAAYEQYF. The CDR3 DNA is TGTGCCAGCAGCCCTAGACAGGGGGCGGCCTACGAGCAGTACTTC.

This rearrangement joins TRBV9 to TRBJ2-3, with 14 positions matching TRBD2. There are 15 residues in the CDR3. Germline lookup yields CDR1 SGDLS and CDR2 YYNGEE. The V and J ends lost 4 bases and 6 bases, in that order; junction bases with no gene match: 4. CDR3 amino acids: CASSRLAGGRDTQYF. As DNA, the CDR3 is TGTGCCAGCAGCCGACTAGCGGGGGGGCGGGATACGCAGTATTTT.